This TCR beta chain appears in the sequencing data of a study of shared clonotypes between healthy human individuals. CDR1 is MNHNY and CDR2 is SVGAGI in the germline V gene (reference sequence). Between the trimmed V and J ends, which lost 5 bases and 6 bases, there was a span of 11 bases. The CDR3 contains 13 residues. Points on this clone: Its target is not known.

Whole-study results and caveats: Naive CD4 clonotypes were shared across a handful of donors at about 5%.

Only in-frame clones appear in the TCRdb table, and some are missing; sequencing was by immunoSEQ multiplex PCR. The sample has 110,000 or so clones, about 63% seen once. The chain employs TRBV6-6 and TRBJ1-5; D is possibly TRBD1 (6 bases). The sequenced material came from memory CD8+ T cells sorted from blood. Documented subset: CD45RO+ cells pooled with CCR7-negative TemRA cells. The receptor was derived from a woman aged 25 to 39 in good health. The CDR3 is CASSAGDAQPQHF. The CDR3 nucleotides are TGTGCCAGCAGTGCAGGGGATGCTCAGCCCCAGCATTTT.